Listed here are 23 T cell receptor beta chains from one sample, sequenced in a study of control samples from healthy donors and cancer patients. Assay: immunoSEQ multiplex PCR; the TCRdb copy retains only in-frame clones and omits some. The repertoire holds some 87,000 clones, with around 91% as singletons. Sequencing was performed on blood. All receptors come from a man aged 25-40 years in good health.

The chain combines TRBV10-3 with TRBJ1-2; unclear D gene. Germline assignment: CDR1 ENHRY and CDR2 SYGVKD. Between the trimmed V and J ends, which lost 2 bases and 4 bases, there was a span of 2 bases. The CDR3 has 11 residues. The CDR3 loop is CAISEAYGYTF. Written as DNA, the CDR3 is TGTGCCATCAGTGAGGCCTATGGCTACACCTTC.

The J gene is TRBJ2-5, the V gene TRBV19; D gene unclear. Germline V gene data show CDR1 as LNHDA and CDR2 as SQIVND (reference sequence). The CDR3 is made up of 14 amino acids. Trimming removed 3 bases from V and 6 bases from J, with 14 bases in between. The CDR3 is CASSMFRSGQTQYF. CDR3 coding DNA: TGTGCCAGTAGTATGTTCAGGAGTGGGCAGACCCAGTACTTC.

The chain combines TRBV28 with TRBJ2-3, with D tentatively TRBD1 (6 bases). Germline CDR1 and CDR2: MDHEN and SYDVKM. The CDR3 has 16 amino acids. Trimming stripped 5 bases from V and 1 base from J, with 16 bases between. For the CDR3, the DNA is TGTGCCAGCAGTCCCCAGACAGGTGCCGGCACAGATACGCAGTATTTT. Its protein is CASSPQTGAGTDTQYF.

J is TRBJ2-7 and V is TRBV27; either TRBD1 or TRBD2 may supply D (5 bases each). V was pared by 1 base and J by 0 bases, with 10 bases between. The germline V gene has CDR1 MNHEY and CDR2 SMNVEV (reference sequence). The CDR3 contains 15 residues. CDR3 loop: CASSLLPGSSYEQYF. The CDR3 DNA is TGTGCCAGCAGTTTATTACCAGGGAGCTCCTACGAGCAGTACTTC.

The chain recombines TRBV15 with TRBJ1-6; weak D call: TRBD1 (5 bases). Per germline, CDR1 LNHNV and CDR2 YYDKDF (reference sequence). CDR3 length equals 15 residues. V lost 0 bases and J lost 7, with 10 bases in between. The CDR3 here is CATSREPGMNSPLHF. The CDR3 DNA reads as TGTGCCACCAGCAGAGAACCAGGGATGAATTCACCCCTCCACTTT.

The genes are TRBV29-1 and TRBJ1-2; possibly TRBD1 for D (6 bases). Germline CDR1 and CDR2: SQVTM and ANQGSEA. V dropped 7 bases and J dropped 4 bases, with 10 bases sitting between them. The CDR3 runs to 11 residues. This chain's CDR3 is CSGDTFYGYTF. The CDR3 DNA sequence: TGCAGCGGGGACACCTTCTATGGCTACACCTTC.

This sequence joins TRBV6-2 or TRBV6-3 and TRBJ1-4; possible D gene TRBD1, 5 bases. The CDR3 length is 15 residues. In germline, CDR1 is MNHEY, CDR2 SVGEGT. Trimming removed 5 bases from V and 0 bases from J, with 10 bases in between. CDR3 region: CASSPGGATNEKLFF. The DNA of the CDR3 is TGTGCCAGCAGTCCGGGAGGGGCAACTAATGAAAAACTGTTTTTT.

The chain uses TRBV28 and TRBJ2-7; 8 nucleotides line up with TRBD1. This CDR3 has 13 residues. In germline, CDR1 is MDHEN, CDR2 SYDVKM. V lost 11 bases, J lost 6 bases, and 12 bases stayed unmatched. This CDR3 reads CASLGTGSIEQYF. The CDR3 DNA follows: TGTGCCTCCCTAGGGACAGGATCGATCGAGCAGTACTTC. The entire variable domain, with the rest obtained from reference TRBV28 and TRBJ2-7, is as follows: DVKVTQSSRYLVKRTGEKVFLECVQDMDHENMFWYRQDPGLGLRLIYFSYDVKMKEKGDIPEGYSVSREKKERFSLILESASTNQTSMYLCASLGTGSIEQYFGPGTRLTVT.

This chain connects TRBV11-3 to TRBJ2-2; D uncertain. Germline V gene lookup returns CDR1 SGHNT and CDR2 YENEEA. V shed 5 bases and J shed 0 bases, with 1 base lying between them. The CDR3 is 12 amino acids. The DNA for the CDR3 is TGTGCCAGCAGCCCGAACACCGGGGAGCTGTTTTTT. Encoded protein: CASSPNTGELFF.

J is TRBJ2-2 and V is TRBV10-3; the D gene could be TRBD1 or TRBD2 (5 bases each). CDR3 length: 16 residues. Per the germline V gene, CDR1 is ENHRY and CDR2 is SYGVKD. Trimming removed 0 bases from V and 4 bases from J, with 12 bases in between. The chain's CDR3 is CAISESGTLGTGELFF. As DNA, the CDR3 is TGTGCCATCAGTGAGTCGGGGACCCTGGGCACCGGGGAGCTGTTTTTT.

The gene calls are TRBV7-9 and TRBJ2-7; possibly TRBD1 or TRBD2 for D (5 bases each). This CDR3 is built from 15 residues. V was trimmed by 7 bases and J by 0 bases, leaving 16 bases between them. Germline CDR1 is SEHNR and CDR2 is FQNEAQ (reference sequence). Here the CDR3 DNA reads TGTGCCAGCACCCGGGGACGACTTAGCTCCTACGAGCAGTACTTC. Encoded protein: CASTRGRLSSYEQYF. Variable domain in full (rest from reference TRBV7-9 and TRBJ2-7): DTGVSQNPRHKITKRGQNVTFRCDPISEHNRLYWYRQTLGQGPEFLTYFQNEAQLEKSRLLSDRFSAERPKGSFSTLEIQRTEQGDSAMYLCASTRGRLSSYEQYFGPGTRLTVT.

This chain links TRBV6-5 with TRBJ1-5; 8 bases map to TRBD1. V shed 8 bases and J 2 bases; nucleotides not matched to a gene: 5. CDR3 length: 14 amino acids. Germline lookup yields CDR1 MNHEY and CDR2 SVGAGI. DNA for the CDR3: TGTGCCAGCGGCCCGGGACAGGGCAATCAGCCCCAGCATTTT. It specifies CASGPGQGNQPQHF.

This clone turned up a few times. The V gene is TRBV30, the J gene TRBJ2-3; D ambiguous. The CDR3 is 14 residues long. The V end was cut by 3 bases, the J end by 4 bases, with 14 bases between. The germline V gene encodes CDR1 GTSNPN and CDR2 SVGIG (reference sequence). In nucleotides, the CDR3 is TGTGCCTGGAGCGCGAATTACAAGCCAGATACGCAGTATTTT. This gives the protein CAWSANYKPDTQYF. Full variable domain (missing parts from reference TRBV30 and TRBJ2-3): SQTIHQWPATLVQPVGSPLSLECTVEGTSNPNLYWYRQAAGRGLQLLFYSVGIGQISSEVPQNLSASRPQDRQFILSSKKLLLSDSGFYLCAWSANYKPDTQYFGPGTRLTVL.

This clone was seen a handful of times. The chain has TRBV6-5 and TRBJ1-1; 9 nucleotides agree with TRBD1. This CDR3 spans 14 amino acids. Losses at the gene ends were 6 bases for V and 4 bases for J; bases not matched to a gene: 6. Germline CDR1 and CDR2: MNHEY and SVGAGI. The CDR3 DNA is TGTGCCAGCAGCTCGGGACAGGGTTTCACTGAAGCTTTCTTT. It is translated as CASSSGQGFTEAFF.

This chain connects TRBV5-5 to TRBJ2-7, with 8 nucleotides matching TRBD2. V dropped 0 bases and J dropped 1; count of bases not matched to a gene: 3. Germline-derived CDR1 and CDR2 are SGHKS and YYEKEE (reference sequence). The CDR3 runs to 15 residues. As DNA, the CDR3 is TGTGCCAGCAGCTTGGAGCGGGGGACATCCTACGAGCAGTACTTC. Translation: CASSLERGTSYEQYF.

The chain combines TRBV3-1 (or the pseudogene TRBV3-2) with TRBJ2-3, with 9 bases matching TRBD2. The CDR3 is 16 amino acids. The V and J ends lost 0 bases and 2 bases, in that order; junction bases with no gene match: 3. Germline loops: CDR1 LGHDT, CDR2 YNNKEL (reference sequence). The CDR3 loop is CASSQDSGRYTDTQYF. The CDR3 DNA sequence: TGTGCCAGCAGCCAAGACAGCGGGAGGTACACAGATACGCAGTATTTT.

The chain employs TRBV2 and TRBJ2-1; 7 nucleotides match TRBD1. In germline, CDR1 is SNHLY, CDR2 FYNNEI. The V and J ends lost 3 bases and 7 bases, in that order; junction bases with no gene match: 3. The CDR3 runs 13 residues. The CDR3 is CASSDDRENEQFF. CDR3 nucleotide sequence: TGTGCCAGCAGTGACGACAGGGAGAATGAGCAGTTCTTC.

The CDR3 DNA follows: TGTGCCATCAGCTCAACCTCCGGACAGGGTTACATTCAGTACTTC. Translating gives CAISSTSGQGYIQYF. The chain uses TRBV10-3 and TRBJ2-4; 8 bases agree with TRBD1. CDR3 size: 15 residues. The germline V gene has CDR1 ENHRY and CDR2 SYGVKD. V lost 6 bases to trimming and J lost 8 bases; unmatched junction nucleotides: 12.

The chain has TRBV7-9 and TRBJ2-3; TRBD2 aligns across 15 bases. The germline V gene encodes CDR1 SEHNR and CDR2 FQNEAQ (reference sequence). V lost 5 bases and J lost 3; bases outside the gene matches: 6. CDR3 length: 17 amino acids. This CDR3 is CASSQGLAGGPTDTQYF. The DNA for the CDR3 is TGTGCCAGCAGCCAAGGACTAGCGGGAGGGCCGACAGATACGCAGTATTTT. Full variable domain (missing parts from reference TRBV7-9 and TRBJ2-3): DTGVSQNPRHKITKRGQNVTFRCDPISEHNRLYWYRQTLGQGPEFLTYFQNEAQLEKSRLLSDRFSAERPKGSFSTLEIQRTEQGDSAMYLCASSQGLAGGPTDTQYFGPGTRLTVL.

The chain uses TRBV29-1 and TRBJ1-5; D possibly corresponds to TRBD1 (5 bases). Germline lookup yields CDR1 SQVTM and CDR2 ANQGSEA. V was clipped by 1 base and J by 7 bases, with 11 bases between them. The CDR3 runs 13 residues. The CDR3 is CSVEVGRGQPQHF. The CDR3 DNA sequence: TGCAGCGTTGAAGTAGGTAGGGGCCAGCCCCAGCATTTT.

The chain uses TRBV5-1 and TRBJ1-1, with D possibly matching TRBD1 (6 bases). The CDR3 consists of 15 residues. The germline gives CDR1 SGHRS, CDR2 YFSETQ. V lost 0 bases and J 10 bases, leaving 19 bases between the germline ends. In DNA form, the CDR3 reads TGCGCCAGCAGCTTGGCCGGGACAAGCCCCCCGATAGCTTTCTTT. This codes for CASSLAGTSPPIAFF.

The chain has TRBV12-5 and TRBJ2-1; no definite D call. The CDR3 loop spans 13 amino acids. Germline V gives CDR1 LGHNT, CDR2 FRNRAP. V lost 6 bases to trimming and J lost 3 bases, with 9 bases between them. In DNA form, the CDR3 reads TGTGCTAGTGGGCAAGAGAACTACAATGAGCAGTTCTTC. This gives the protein CASGQENYNEQFF.

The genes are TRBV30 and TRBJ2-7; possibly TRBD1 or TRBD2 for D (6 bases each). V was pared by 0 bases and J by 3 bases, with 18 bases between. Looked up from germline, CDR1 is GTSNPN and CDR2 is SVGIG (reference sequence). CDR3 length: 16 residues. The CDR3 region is CAWSVPPQGGDYEQYF. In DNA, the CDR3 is TGTGCCTGGAGTGTACCGCCACAGGGAGGTGACTACGAGCAGTACTTC.